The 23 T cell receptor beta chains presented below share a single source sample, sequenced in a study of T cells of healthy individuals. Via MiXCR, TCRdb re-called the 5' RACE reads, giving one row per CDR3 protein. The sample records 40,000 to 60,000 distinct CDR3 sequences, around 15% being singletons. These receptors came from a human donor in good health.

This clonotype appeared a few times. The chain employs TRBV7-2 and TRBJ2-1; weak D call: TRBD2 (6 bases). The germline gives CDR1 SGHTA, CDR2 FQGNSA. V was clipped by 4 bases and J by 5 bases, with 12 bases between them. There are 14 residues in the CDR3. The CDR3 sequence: CASSSPRTNNEQFF. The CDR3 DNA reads TGTGCCAGCAGCTCGCCTCGGACTAACAATGAGCAGTTCTTC.

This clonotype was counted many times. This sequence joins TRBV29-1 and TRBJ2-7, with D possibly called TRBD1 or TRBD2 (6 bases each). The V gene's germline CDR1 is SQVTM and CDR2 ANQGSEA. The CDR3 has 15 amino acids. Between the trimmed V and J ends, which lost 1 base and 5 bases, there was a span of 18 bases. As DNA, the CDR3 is TGCAGCGTTGAAGGAAAGGGGGGCGAAGGGGACGAGCAGTACTTC. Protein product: CSVEGKGGEGDEQYF.

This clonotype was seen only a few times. The CDR3 DNA reads as TGTGCCAGCAGTTTACAGGCCAGCAATCAGCCCCAGCATTTT. It codes for CASSLQASNQPQHF. The chain carries TRBV7-2 and TRBJ1-5; D might be TRBD1 (5 bases). The V end was cut by 6 bases, the J end by 1 base, with 10 bases between. Germline loops: CDR1 SGHTA, CDR2 FQGNSA. The CDR3 is 14 residues long.

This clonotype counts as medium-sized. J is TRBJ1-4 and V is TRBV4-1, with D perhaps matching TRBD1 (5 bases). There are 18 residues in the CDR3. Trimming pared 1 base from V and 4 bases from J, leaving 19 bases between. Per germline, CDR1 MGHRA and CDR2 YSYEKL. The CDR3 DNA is TGCGCCAGCAGCCAAGGTTGGGGCGGAAGCATCGGTAATGAAAAACTGTTTTTT. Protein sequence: CASSQGWGGSIGNEKLFF.

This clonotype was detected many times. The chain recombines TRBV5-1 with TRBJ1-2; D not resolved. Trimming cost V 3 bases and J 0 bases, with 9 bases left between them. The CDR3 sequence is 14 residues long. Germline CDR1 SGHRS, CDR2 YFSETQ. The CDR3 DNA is TGCGCCAGCAGCTACTCAGAGGCTAACTATGGCTACACCTTC. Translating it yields CASSYSEANYGYTF.

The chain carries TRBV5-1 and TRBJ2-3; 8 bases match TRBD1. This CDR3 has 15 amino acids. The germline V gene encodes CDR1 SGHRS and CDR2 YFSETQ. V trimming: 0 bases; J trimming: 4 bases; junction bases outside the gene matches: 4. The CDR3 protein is CASSLARGQADTQYF. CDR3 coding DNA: TGCGCCAGCAGCTTGGCGAGGGGACAGGCAGATACGCAGTATTTT.

CDR3 protein: CAISESKRGEGQPQHF. For the CDR3, the DNA is TGTGCCATCAGTGAGTCGAAGCGGGGGGAAGGCCAGCCCCAGCATTTT. V is TRBV10-3 and J is TRBJ1-5; D may be TRBD1 (5 bases). V lost 0 bases and J 7 bases, leaving 16 bases between the germline ends. CDR3 length: 16 amino acids. From germline, CDR1 is ENHRY and CDR2 SYGVKD.

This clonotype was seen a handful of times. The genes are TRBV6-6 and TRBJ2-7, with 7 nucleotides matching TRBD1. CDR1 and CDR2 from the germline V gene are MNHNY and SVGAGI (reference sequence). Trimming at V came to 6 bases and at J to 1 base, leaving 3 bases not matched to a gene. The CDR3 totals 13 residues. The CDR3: CASSWDSSYEQYF. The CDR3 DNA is TGTGCCAGCAGCTGGGACAGTTCCTACGAGCAGTACTTC.

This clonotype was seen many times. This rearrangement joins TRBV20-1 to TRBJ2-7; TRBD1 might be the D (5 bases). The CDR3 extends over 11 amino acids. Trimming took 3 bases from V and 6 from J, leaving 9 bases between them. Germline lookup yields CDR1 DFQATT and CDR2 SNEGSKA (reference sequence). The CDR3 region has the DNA TGCAGTGCTAGTAGGGGTTCCGAGCAGTACTTC. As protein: CSASRGSEQYF.

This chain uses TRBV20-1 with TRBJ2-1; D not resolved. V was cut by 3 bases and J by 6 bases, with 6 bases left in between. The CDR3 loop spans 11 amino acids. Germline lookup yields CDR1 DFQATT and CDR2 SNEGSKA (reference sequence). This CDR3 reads CSASNPNEQFF. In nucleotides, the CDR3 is TGCAGTGCTAGTAATCCCAATGAGCAGTTCTTC.

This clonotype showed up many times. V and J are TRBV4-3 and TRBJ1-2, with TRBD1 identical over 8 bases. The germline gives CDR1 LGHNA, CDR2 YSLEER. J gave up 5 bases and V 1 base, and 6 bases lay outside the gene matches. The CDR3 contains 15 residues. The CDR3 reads CASSQVGQGRYGYTF. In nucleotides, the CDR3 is TGCGCCAGCAGCCAAGTAGGACAGGGACGGTATGGCTACACCTTC.

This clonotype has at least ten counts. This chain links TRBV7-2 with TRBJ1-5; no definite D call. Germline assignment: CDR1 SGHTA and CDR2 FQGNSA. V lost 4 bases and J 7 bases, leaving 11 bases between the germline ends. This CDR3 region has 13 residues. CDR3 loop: CASSSARTQPQHF. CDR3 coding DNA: TGTGCCAGCAGCTCCGCGAGGACGCAGCCCCAGCATTTT.

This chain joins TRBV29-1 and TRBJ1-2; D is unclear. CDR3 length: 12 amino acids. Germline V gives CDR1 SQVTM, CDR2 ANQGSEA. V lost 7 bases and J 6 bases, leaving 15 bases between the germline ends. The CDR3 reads CSGGIGFDGYTF. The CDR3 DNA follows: TGCAGCGGTGGTATTGGGTTTGATGGCTACACCTTC.

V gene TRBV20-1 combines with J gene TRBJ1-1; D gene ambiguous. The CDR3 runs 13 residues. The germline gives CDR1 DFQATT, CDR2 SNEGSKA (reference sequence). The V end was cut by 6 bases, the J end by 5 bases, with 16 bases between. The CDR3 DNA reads TGCAGTGCGCTCCCTTACAGAAAGACTGAAGCTTTCTTT. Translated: CSALPYRKTEAFF.

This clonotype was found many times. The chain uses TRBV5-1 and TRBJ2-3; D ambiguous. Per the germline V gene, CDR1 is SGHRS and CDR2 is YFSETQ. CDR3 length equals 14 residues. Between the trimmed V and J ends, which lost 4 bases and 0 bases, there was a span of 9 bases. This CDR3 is CASSPGPSTDTQYF. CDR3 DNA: TGCGCCAGCAGCCCTGGACCGAGCACAGATACGCAGTATTTT.

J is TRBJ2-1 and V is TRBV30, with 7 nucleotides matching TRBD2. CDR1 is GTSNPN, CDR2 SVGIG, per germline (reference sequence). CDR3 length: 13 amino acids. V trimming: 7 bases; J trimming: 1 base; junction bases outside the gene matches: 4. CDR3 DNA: TGTGCCTTGGGGCGGGAGTCCTACAATGAGCAGTTCTTC. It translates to CALGRESYNEQFF.

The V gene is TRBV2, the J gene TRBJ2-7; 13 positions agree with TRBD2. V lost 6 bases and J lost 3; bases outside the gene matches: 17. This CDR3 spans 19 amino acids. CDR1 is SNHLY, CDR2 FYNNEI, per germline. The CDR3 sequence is CASSKRYSGTSGTYYEQYF. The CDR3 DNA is TGTGCCAGCAGCAAAAGGTATTCCGGGACTAGCGGGACTTACTACGAGCAGTACTTC.

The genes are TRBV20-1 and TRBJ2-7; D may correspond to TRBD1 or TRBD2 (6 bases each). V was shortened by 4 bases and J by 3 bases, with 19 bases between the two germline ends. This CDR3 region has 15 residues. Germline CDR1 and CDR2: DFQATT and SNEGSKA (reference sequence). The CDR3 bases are TGCAGTGCTATGGCGGAGGGGGGTTATGTCTACGAGCAGTACTTC. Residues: CSAMAEGGYVYEQYF.

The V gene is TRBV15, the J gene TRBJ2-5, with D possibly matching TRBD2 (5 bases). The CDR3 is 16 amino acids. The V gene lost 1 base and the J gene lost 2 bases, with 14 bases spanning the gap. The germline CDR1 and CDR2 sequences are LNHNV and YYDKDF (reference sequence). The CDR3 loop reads CATSRGVSPGQETQYF. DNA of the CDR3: TGTGCCACCAGCAGAGGGGTCTCTCCGGGACAAGAGACCCAGTACTTC.

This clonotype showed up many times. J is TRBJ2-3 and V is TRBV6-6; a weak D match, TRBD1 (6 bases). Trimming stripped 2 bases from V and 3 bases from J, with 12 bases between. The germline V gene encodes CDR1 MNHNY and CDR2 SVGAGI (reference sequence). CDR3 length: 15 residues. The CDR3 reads CASSYAGQITDTQYF. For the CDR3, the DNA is TGTGCCAGCAGTTACGCCGGACAGATTACAGATACGCAGTATTTT.

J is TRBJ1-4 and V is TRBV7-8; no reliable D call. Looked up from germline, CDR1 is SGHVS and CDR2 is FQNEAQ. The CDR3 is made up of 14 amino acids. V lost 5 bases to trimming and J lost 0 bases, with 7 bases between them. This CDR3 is CASSAEATNEKLFF. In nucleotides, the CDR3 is TGTGCCAGCAGCGCCGAGGCAACTAATGAAAAACTGTTTTTT.

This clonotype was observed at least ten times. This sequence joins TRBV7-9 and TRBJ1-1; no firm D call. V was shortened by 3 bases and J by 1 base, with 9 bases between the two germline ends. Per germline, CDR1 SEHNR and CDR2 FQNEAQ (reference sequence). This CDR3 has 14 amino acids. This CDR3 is CASSLRRKNTEAFF. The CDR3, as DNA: TGTGCCAGCAGCTTGAGAAGGAAGAACACTGAAGCTTTCTTT.

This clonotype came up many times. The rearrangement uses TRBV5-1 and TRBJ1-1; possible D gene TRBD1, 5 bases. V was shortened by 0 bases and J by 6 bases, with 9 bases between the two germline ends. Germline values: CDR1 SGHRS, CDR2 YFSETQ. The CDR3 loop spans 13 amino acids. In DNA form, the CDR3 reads TGCGCCAGCAGCTTGGACGGGGGAGCTGAAGCTTTCTTT. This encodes CASSLDGGAEAFF.